This T cell receptor beta chain was identified during a study of patients and donors after allogeneic stem cell transplantation (dated by TCRdb to between 2020 and 2021). This clonotype has only a few counts. Its specific antigen is unknown. No clone much larger than this one lies a single base away; base qualities are absent. The receptor library was made with RT-PCR. Sequenced on a NextSeq 550. The public reads were reprocessed in TCRdb via fastp at Q25 and MiXCR, keeping in-frame beta chains. Rows merge per CDR3 protein into single entries with the most common DNA and genes. This sample comprises around 240,000 distinct CDR3 sequences, 14% of them detected only once. Approximately 10% of the sample is in the top ten clones. V loses 0 bases, J loses 5 bases, and the germline ends lie 13 bases apart. The germline V gene encodes CDR1 SGHNT and CDR2 YENEEA. The CDR3 contains 15 residues, cysteine and phenylalanine counted. Here the CDR3 DNA is all that survives: 45 bases in frame from base 1.

The chain employs TRBV11-3 and TRBJ1-1; TRBD1 could be the D gene, as 5 bases match. This TCR was recovered from a human donor who was either an allogeneic HSCT recipient or a stem cell or donor lymphocyte infusion donor (not recorded which). It is not recorded whose cells these are; they may come from a transplant donor. Sequenced material: blood, either unsorted or a sorted T cell fraction (not recorded which). CDR3 loop: CASSLDGRGRTEAFF. In nucleotides, the sequence is TGTGCCAGCAGCTTAGATGGGAGGGGCAGGACTGAAGCTTTCTTT. Reference TRBV11-3 and TRBJ1-1 genes cover what lies past the CDR3, so the full variable domain is EAGVVQSPRYKIIEKKQPVAFWCNPISGHNTLYWYLQNLGQGPELLIRYENEEAVDDSQLPKDRFSAERLKGVDSTLKIQPAELGDSAVYLCASSLDGRGRTEAFFGQGTRLTVV.